The clone carrying this T cell receptor (beta chain) was seen a single time. The CDR3 has 15 amino acids. Germline V gene sequence: CDR1 SGHKS, CDR2 YYEKEE (reference sequence). After removal of 0 bases from V and 7 bases from J, the junction contained 4 bases not matched to a gene. This specimen belongs to a study of somatic mutations in cytotoxic T cells in rheumatoid arthritis. Original methodology: Patient CD8+ clones exceeding 1% seldom corresponded to published virus-specific TCRB sequences. TCRdb keeps only in-frame clones here, not all; method: immunoSEQ multiplex PCR. V and J calls and clone size are given by that table; D and trimming were obtained from the DNA. The table records about 9,200 clones, approximately 79% of them present only once.

Source material: CD8+ T cells sorted from blood. This clonotype was sampled from an adult with rheumatoid arthritis. The chain recombines TRBV5-5 with TRBJ1-6, with 7 bases matching TRBD1. The CDR3 DNA is TGTGCCAGCAGCTTGGCAGGGGGAGGCAATTCACCCCTCCACTTT. Translating gives CASSLAGGGNSPLHF.